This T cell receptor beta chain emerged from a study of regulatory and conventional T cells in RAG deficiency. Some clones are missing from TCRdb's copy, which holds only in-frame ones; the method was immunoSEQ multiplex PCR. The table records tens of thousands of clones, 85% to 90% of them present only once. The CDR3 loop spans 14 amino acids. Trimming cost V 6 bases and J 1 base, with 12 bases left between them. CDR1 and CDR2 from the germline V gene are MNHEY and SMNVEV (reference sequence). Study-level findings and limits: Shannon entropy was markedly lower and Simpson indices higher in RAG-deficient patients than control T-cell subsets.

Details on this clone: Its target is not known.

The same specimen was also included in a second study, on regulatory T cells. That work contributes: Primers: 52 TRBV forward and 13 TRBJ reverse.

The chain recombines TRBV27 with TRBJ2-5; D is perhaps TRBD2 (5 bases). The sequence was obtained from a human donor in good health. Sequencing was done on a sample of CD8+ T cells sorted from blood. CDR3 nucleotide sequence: TGTGCCAGCAGACGAGGGCGGTTCCAAGAGACCCAGTACTTC. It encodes CASRRGRFQETQYF.